One sample yielded the 15 T cell receptor beta chains listed below, sequenced in a study of blood T cell repertoires in COVID-19. TCRdb keeps only in-frame clones here, not all; method: immunoSEQ multiplex PCR. In the table there are approximately 400,000 clones, over 75% of which are singletons. The sample consisted of PBMCs or T cells enriched from blood (not recorded which). These receptors originate from a man aged 25 to 40 who had recovered from COVID-19.

The chain employs TRBV18 and TRBJ1-2, with a tentative D call TRBD1 (6 bases). This CDR3 region has 15 residues. Per the germline V gene, CDR1 is KGHSH and CDR2 is LQKENI. Trimming pared 4 bases from V and 7 bases from J, leaving 19 bases between. The CDR3 coding sequence is TGTGCCAGCTCACTAGCCCTGTCTGCCAGGGGTGGCTACACCTTC. It encodes CASSLALSARGGYTF.

The V and J genes are TRBV7-2 and TRBJ2-1; TRBD2 is a possible D gene (6 bases). This CDR3 is 15 amino acids long. From germline, CDR1 is SGHTA and CDR2 FQGNSA. The germline V and J ends were trimmed by 5 bases and 2 bases, with 13 bases remaining between them. As DNA, the CDR3 is TGTGCCAGCAGCACCACCGGGACTCCCTACAATGAGCAGTTCTTC. This sequence encodes CASSTTGTPYNEQFF.

The V call is TRBV6-2 or TRBV6-3, the J call TRBJ1-2; the match to TRBD1 covers 7 bases. Germline V gene sequence: CDR1 MNHEY, CDR2 SVGEGT. After removal of 5 bases from V and 0 bases from J, the junction contained 12 bases not matched to a gene. The CDR3 has 17 amino acids. CDR3 sequence reads: CASSIPGQWLANYGYTF. CDR3 in DNA: TGTGCCAGCAGTATTCCGGGACAGTGGTTAGCTAACTATGGCTACACCTTC.

The chain recombines TRBV11-2 with TRBJ2-5; TRBD2 might be the D (5 bases). The CDR3 totals 18 residues. V was clipped by 6 bases and J by 2 bases, with 25 bases between them. Germline V CDR1 and CDR2: SGHAT, FQNNGV. DNA of the CDR3: TGTGCCAGCAGTTACAACCTCTTGGAGGTAGAAGAACAAGAGACCCAGTACTTC. This translates into CASSYNLLEVEEQETQYF.

The CDR3 region is CASSQGQGQNTEAFF. CDR3 coding DNA: TGCGCCAGCAGCCAGGGACAGGGACAAAACACTGAAGCTTTCTTT. J is TRBJ1-1 and V is TRBV4-1; 9 bases fit TRBD1. The junction had 4 bases not matched to a gene; V was cut back by 3 bases and J by 2 bases. The CDR3 covers 15 residues. Germline CDR1 is MGHRA and CDR2 is YSYEKL.

The chain is built from TRBV7-9 and TRBJ2-7; 7 bases align to TRBD1. Unmatched junction bases numbered 18, after V lost 6 bases and J lost 4 bases. Per germline, CDR1 SEHNR and CDR2 FQNEAQ (reference sequence). The CDR3 extends over 17 amino acids. The CDR3 coding sequence is TGTGCCAGCAGTTACAAAGTGGATGGGACAGCGAGTTACGAGCAGTACTTC. This gives the protein CASSYKVDGTASYEQYF. Complete variable domain (other parts from reference TRBV7-9 and TRBJ2-7): DTGVSQNPRHKITKRGQNVTFRCDPISEHNRLYWYRQTLGQGPEFLTYFQNEAQLEKSRLLSDRFSAERPKGSFSTLEIQRTEQGDSAMYLCASSYKVDGTASYEQYFGPGTRLTVT.

V gene TRBV5-1 combines with J gene TRBJ1-1; TRBD1 matches at 8 bases. The CDR3 length is 13 residues. The trim removed 9 bases at V and 0 bases at J, leaving 4 bases unmatched. The germline gives CDR1 SGHRS, CDR2 YFSETQ. In nucleotides, the CDR3 is TGCGCCACATCAGGGGGCCTGAACACTGAAGCTTTCTTT. Its protein product is CATSGGLNTEAFF.

This clone appeared a single time. This chain uses TRBV7-9 with TRBJ2-1; TRBD2 agrees at 14 bases. V shed 5 bases and J 9 bases; nucleotides not matched to a gene: 12. Germline V CDR1 and CDR2: SEHNR, FQNEAQ (reference sequence). The CDR3 is made up of 17 amino acids. This chain's CDR3 is CASSPRRLAGGPGEQFF. CDR3 in DNA: TGTGCCAGCAGCCCAAGAAGACTAGCGGGGGGGCCCGGTGAGCAGTTCTTC.

The chain employs TRBV29-1 and TRBJ2-1, with 8 bases matching TRBD1. CDR3 length: 15 residues. With 7 bases clipped from V and 5 bases from J, the junction kept 13 bases outside the gene matches. CDR1 and CDR2 from the germline V gene are SQVTM and ANQGSEA. The chain's CDR3 is CSAPYPGQADNEQFF. The CDR3 DNA reads TGCAGCGCCCCCTACCCGGGACAGGCGGACAATGAGCAGTTCTTC.

This chain links TRBV3-1 (or the pseudogene TRBV3-2) with TRBJ1-5; no clear D gene. Germline CDR1 LGHDT, CDR2 YNNKEL (reference sequence). CDR3 length: 15 residues. V lost 0 bases to trimming and J lost 1 base, with 7 bases between them. CDR3 DNA sequence: TGTGCCAGCAGCCAAGAGGGCAGCAGCAATCAGCCCCAGCATTTT. Translated: CASSQEGSSNQPQHF.

V and J are TRBV5-4 and TRBJ2-7; 15 bases are shared with TRBD2. The CDR3 contains 15 residues. With V trimmed by 4 bases and J by 7 bases, 6 bases remained unmatched. Germline assignment: CDR1 SGHNT and CDR2 YYREEE (reference sequence). CDR3 in DNA: TGTGCCAGCAGCGGAACGGGACTAGCGGGGGGTGAGCAGTACTTC. It specifies CASSGTGLAGGEQYF.

This clone showed up just a few times. The V gene is TRBV7-3, the J gene TRBJ2-2, with D uncertain. This CDR3 has 13 amino acids. Trimming stripped 0 bases from V and 5 bases from J, with 4 bases between. The germline gives CDR1 SGHTA, CDR2 FQGTGA. The CDR3 DNA reads TGTGCCAGCAGCTTAACTCTGACCGGGGAGCTGTTTTTT. Residues: CASSLTLTGELFF.

The J gene is TRBJ2-2, the V gene TRBV29-1, with D perhaps matching TRBD1 (8 bases). The CDR3 sequence is 16 residues long. The V end lost 6 bases, the J end lost 4 bases, and 21 bases lay between the germline ends. Germline V gene lookup returns CDR1 SQVTM and CDR2 ANQGSEA. The CDR3 coding sequence is TGCAGCGTGACCCTTACAGGGGGAGGGAGCACCGGGGAGCTGTTTTTT. Protein: CSVTLTGGGSTGELFF.

The chain uses TRBV7-9 and TRBJ1-2; D possibly corresponds to TRBD1 (5 bases). The ends were cut back, 1 base at V and 2 bases at J, with 5 bases in the middle. The CDR3 has 13 amino acids. The germline V gene encodes CDR1 SEHNR and CDR2 FQNEAQ (reference sequence). This CDR3 is CASSLGQNYGYTF. In nucleotides, the CDR3 is TGTGCCAGCAGCTTAGGACAGAACTATGGCTACACCTTC.

The chain is built from TRBV27 and TRBJ1-6; D possibly corresponds to TRBD1 (5 bases). Per the germline V gene, CDR1 is MNHEY and CDR2 is SMNVEV (reference sequence). The ends were cut back, 5 bases at V and 0 bases at J, with 14 bases in the middle. This CDR3 spans 17 amino acids. CDR3 residues: CASSVTALSSYNSPLHF. The CDR3 coding sequence is TGTGCCAGCAGTGTGACAGCCCTCAGCTCCTATAATTCACCCCTCCACTTT.